The entry below describes one T cell receptor (beta chain). It may be a read error: a sequence one base away is much more abundant. Looked up from germline, CDR1 is SSHAT and CDR2 is FNYEAQ (reference sequence). The CDR3 is 14 residues long. The source of the sample is a study of breast tumors, draining lymph nodes, adjacent tissues. The lymph nodes were axillary draining lymph nodes from breast cancer patients. TCRdb reanalysed the multiplex PCR reads using MiXCR and keeps one entry per CDR3 protein. The sample includes 100,000 to 150,000 distinct CDR3 sequences, 15% to 20% of them seen just once. The clonotype originates from a female donor with breast cancer. Some clones in this sample may be carry-over from other donors' samples. Source material: axillary lymph node tissue. The V call is TRBV7-7, the J call TRBJ2-7, with a weak D call TRBD2 (5 bases). CDR3 sequence (DNA): TGTGCTAGCAGCCCGAGGGTCAGCACCTACGAGCAGTACTTC. The encoded protein is CASSPRVSTYEQYF.